This T cell receptor (beta chain) was profiled in a study of identical twins. Study-wide results and limits: Twins showed weaker excess sharing in their beta out-of-frame sequences. Abundant cord blood beta clonotypes carried fewer insertions; memory repertoires showed none.

Healthy Caucasian individuals made up all the donors. The table lists this clonotype with many counts. Its antigen is as yet unknown. Template switching, a step in the protocol, added a universal primer site, and cDNA carried unique molecular identifiers. TCRdb re-called the 5' RACE reads with MiXCR, one entry per CDR3 protein. The data contain 120,000 to 150,000 distinct CDR3 sequences, around 3.5% of them singletons. The source of this sequence is a man aged 18-30 years in good health. The sequenced sample consisted of memory T cells sorted from blood.

In DNA form, the CDR3 reads TGTGCCAGCAGCCCGGACGGGCATACGCAGTATTTT. It codes for CASSPDGHTQYF. The chain recombines TRBV7-7 with TRBJ2-3; D is ambiguous. The germline V gene has CDR1 SSHAT and CDR2 FNYEAQ (reference sequence). This CDR3 spans 12 amino acids. Trimming pared 5 bases from V and 7 bases from J, leaving 10 bases between.